This T cell receptor beta chain is drawn from a study of Ad26.COV2.S vaccination and SARS-CoV-2 variants. Across the whole study: Participant was drawn from the COV1001 Ad26.COV2.S trial arm. Participants got Ad26.COV2.S intramuscularly, once or twice 56 days apart. General observations from the study: The study found higher spike-specific TCR breadth in vaccine than placebo recipients.

CDR3 length: 16 residues. CDR1 is GTSNPN and CDR2 is SVGIG in the germline V gene (reference sequence). Trimming removed 2 bases at V and 6 bases at J, with 20 bases between. The treatment: some 20 received Ad26.COV2.S at low or high dose, single or two shots; 5 received placebo; per-sample allocation not given. After the first vaccine or placebo injection, samples were drawn on day 63. This person who donated was an adult of 18-55 years in Boston. Measured with immunoSEQ multiplex PCR; TCRdb has only the in-frame clones, and not every one. Here the sample spans about 460,000 clones, 80% to 90% being singletons. Worth noting for this clone: The antigen is unknown.

This receptor was identified in a person aged 18-60 years who received the Ad26.COV2.S COVID-19 vaccine or a placebo. The rearrangement links TRBV30 to TRBJ1-5; D gene unclear. Sample: peripheral blood, taken in a trial of Ad26.COV2.S vaccine versus placebo. The CDR3 loop is CAWSRRGVGLGQPQHF. The CDR3 bases are TGTGCCTGGAGTCGCCGCGGGGTGGGGTTGGGTCAGCCCCAGCATTTT.